The 26 T cell receptor beta chains presented below share a single source sample, sequenced in a study of cytomegalovirus exposure and HLA in healthy donors. TCRdb's copy holds only in-frame clones and misses some; the assay was immunoSEQ multiplex PCR. The table shows more than 200,000 clones, with about 90% occurring only once. Sequences were obtained from PBMCs. The receptors originated from a woman aged 25 to 39 in good health and CMV-seronegative.

The chain couples TRBV7-8 to TRBJ2-3; no firm D call. In germline, CDR1 is SGHVS, CDR2 FQNEAQ. There are 16 residues in the CDR3. The V gene lost 2 bases and the J gene lost 2 bases, with 14 bases spanning the gap. In DNA, the CDR3 is TGTGCCAGCAGCTTATATGTCGTCGGAATCACAGATACGCAGTATTTT. This encodes CASSLYVVGITDTQYF.

The gene calls are TRBV11-2 and TRBJ1-2, with D unresolved. Germline V lookup: CDR1 SGHAT, CDR2 FQNNGV. With 1 base removed from V and 7 bases from J, the gap between germline ends came to 19 bases. This CDR3 contains 16 residues. This chain's CDR3 is CASSLVPGFTLSGYTF. The CDR3 DNA is TGTGCCAGCAGCTTAGTACCGGGATTCACACTATCTGGCTACACCTTC.

This chain uses TRBV5-1 with TRBJ2-3, with 11 positions matching TRBD2. Germline assignment: CDR1 SGHRS and CDR2 YFSETQ. The CDR3 spans 16 residues. With V trimmed by 1 base and J by 3 bases, 4 bases remained unmatched. CDR3 nucleotide sequence: TGCGCCAGCAGCTTGTTCCGGACTAGCGGGACAGATACGCAGTATTTT. Translating gives CASSLFRTSGTDTQYF.

J is TRBJ2-7 and V is TRBV4-3; the D is unclear. This CDR3 has 13 residues. Deletions cut 1 base from V and 1 base from J, with 5 bases between. The germline CDR1 and CDR2 sequences are LGHNA and YSLEER. DNA of the CDR3: TGCGCCAGCAGCCAAGCCGTATCCTACGAGCAGTACTTC. This codes for CASSQAVSYEQYF.

J is TRBJ2-7 and V is TRBV5-4, with D maybe TRBD1 (6 bases). Germline CDR1 reads SGHNT; CDR2 reads YYREEE (reference sequence). V lost 1 base and J lost 2, with 10 bases in between. The CDR3 is 14 amino acids. DNA for the CDR3: TGTGCCAGCAGCTTGAGACAGGCCCCCTACGAGCAGTACTTC. As protein: CASSLRQAPYEQYF.

The CDR3 sequence is CASSLVGGTTNYGYTF. The CDR3 bases are TGTGCCAGCAGCTTAGTGGGGGGCACTACGAACTATGGCTACACCTTC. This chain connects TRBV11-2 to TRBJ1-2, with D possibly being TRBD1 (6 bases). The germline gives CDR1 SGHAT, CDR2 FQNNGV. CDR3 length equals 16 residues. V was clipped by 1 base and J by 2 bases, with 14 bases between them.

The chain carries TRBV6-5 and TRBJ2-7; TRBD2 might be the D (6 bases). Trimming took 5 bases from V and 8 from J, leaving 16 bases between them. The CDR3 runs 13 residues. CDR1 and CDR2 (germline): MNHEY, SVGAGI. CDR3 amino acids: CASSMSVAGKQYF. In DNA form, the CDR3 reads TGTGCCAGCAGTATGTCGGTGGCGGGAAAGCAGTACTTC.

This clone was seen a single time. V gene TRBV5-1 combines with J gene TRBJ1-2; TRBD1 matches at 7 bases. CDR1 is SGHRS, CDR2 YFSETQ, per germline. V trimming: 3 bases; J trimming: 6 bases; junction bases outside the gene matches: 2. CDR3 length equals 12 residues. CDR3 sequence reads: CASSSGTDGYTF. Here the CDR3 DNA reads TGCGCCAGCAGCTCAGGGACAGATGGCTACACCTTC.

V is TRBV28 and J is TRBJ2-7; D remains unclear. The CDR3 runs 12 residues. V was shortened by 3 bases and J by 9 bases, with 12 bases between the two germline ends. Per the germline V gene, CDR1 is MDHEN and CDR2 is SYDVKM. Written as DNA, the CDR3 is TGTGCCAGCAGTTTCGCCCAAGGGTGGCAGTACTTC. Protein product: CASSFAQGWQYF.

V gene TRBV18 combines with J gene TRBJ1-1, with 12 bases aligning to TRBD1. Trimming took 3 bases from V and 1 from J; bases not matched to a gene: 6. The CDR3 has 17 amino acids. Germline CDR1 is KGHSH and CDR2 is LQKENI. The CDR3 DNA sequence: TGTGCCAGCTCACCTTTGGGACAGGGGGCGACGAACACTGAAGCTTTCTTT. Encoded protein: CASSPLGQGATNTEAFF.

The rearrangement links TRBV4-3 to TRBJ2-7; TRBD2 matches 9 bases. The V segment lost 0 bases and the J segment 5 bases; nucleotides outside the gene matches: 5. The germline V gene encodes CDR1 LGHNA and CDR2 YSLEER. This CDR3 region has 15 residues. The CDR3 here is CASSQDRTSVHEQYF. The CDR3 DNA sequence: TGCGCCAGCAGCCAAGACAGGACTAGCGTACACGAGCAGTACTTC.

The chain combines TRBV10-3 with TRBJ1-1; no reliable D call. The V and J ends lost 5 bases and 1 base respectively, with 8 bases between them. CDR3 length: 13 amino acids. Germline V CDR1 and CDR2: ENHRY, SYGVKD. The CDR3, as DNA: TGTGCCATCAGTCTTGACCCGAACACTGAAGCTTTCTTT. Residues: CAISLDPNTEAFF.

The chain carries TRBV7-9 and TRBJ2-5; TRBD1 aligns across 8 bases. Looked up from germline, CDR1 is SEHNR and CDR2 is FQNEAQ (reference sequence). The CDR3 is 16 amino acids. The junction had 11 bases not matched to a gene; V was cut back by 3 bases and J by 5 bases. The CDR3 spells CASSFGTGSFGETQYF. In DNA, the CDR3 is TGTGCCAGCAGCTTTGGGACAGGCAGTTTTGGGGAGACCCAGTACTTC.

The chain has TRBV27 and TRBJ2-3, with TRBD1 matching 7 bases. Per germline, CDR1 MNHEY and CDR2 SMNVEV (reference sequence). V trimming: 7 bases; J trimming: 2 bases; junction bases outside the gene matches: 9. The CDR3 is made up of 15 amino acids. The CDR3 coding sequence is TGTGCCAGCATTGCCTACGGGACAGACACAGATACGCAGTATTTT. Its translation is CASIAYGTDTDTQYF.

This clone was recorded only once. The chain uses TRBV5-4 and TRBJ1-1; maybe TRBD1 (6 bases). The V gene's germline CDR1 is SGHNT and CDR2 YYREEE (reference sequence). The CDR3 has 16 residues. The V end lost 0 bases, the J end lost 0 bases, and 12 bases lay between the germline ends. CDR3 region: CASSLAGQHMNTEAFF. The DNA for the CDR3 is TGTGCCAGCAGCTTGGCTGGACAGCACATGAACACTGAAGCTTTCTTT.

V gene TRBV29-1 combines with J gene TRBJ2-7, with a tentative D call TRBD1 (5 bases). The germline gives CDR1 SQVTM, CDR2 ANQGSEA. CDR3 length: 14 amino acids. Trimming removed 0 bases from V and 0 bases from J, with 9 bases in between. CDR3 in amino acids: CSVEDQQDSYEQYF. The DNA for the CDR3 is TGCAGCGTTGAAGATCAACAGGACTCCTACGAGCAGTACTTC.

The chain couples TRBV20-1 to TRBJ1-4, with D possibly being TRBD1 (6 bases). From germline, CDR1 is DFQATT and CDR2 SNEGSKA (reference sequence). Trimming stripped 6 bases from V and 11 bases from J, with 13 bases between. CDR3 length equals 11 residues. This CDR3 is CSALRGRKLFF. The CDR3 nucleotides are TGCAGTGCCCTCAGGGGTCGGAAACTGTTTTTT.

The V and J genes are TRBV28 and TRBJ1-3; D is uncertain. The V and J ends lost 6 bases and 4 bases respectively, with 10 bases between them. There are 13 residues in the CDR3. CDR1 is MDHEN, CDR2 SYDVKM, per germline. CDR3 DNA sequence: TGTGCCAGCAGAAGGGCCGCCGGAAACACCATATATTTT. The encoded protein is CASRRAAGNTIYF.

The chain employs TRBV6-5 and TRBJ1-5; possible D gene TRBD1, 5 bases. V lost 5 bases and J 0 bases, leaving 11 bases between the germline ends. Germline-derived CDR1 and CDR2 are MNHEY and SVGAGI. The CDR3 spans 15 residues. CDR3 sequence (DNA): TGTGCCAGCAGTCGACAGAGAAATAGCAATCAGCCCCAGCATTTT. Translating it yields CASSRQRNSNQPQHF.

The rearrangement uses TRBV28 and TRBJ1-3, with D perhaps TRBD1 (6 bases). The CDR3 runs to 13 residues. CDR1 and CDR2 (germline): MDHEN, SYDVKM. V was pared by 8 bases and J by 2 bases, with 10 bases between. The CDR3 region has the DNA TGTGCCAGCGGTACAGGGCCTGGAAACACCATATATTTT. This encodes CASGTGPGNTIYF.

The chain uses TRBV11-3 and TRBJ2-5; tentatively, D is TRBD1 (6 bases). CDR1 is SGHNT, CDR2 YENEEA, per germline. V lost 5 bases to trimming and J lost 10 bases, with 11 bases between them. The length of the CDR3 is 11 residues. The CDR3 spells CASSQGHHQYF. The CDR3, as DNA: TGTGCCAGCAGCCAGGGGCATCACCAGTACTTC.

The V and J genes are TRBV27 and TRBJ2-7, with 8 bases fitting TRBD2. After removal of 2 bases from V and 3 bases from J, the junction contained 6 bases not matched to a gene. Germline V gives CDR1 MNHEY, CDR2 SMNVEV (reference sequence). This CDR3 contains 15 residues. The CDR3 is CASSLNSGSSYEQYF. In nucleotides, the CDR3 is TGTGCCAGCAGTTTAAACAGCGGGAGTAGCTACGAGCAGTACTTC.

The V call is TRBV29-1, the J call TRBJ2-1, with no clear D. Trimming cost V 4 bases and J 2 bases, with 9 bases left between them. The CDR3 has 13 amino acids. The germline CDR1 and CDR2 sequences are SQVTM and ANQGSEA. In DNA, the CDR3 is TGCAGCGTTGCGAAGAGCCCCTACAATGAGCAGTTCTTC. This translates into CSVAKSPYNEQFF.

The chain recombines TRBV9 with TRBJ2-3, with TRBD2 matching 12 bases. Germline CDR1 and CDR2: SGDLS and YYNGEE. The J segment lost 2 bases and the V segment lost 3 bases, leaving 4 bases of the junction unmatched. CDR3 size: 16 residues. The CDR3 sequence: CASSALAGGHTDTQYF. In DNA form, the CDR3 reads TGTGCCAGCAGCGCTCTAGCGGGAGGGCACACAGATACGCAGTATTTT.

V is TRBV11-2 and J is TRBJ1-4; TRBD1 is a possible D gene (6 bases). From germline, CDR1 is SGHAT and CDR2 FQNNGV. The CDR3 totals 13 residues. Trimming shortened V by 5 bases and J by 15 bases, and 19 bases separated the two germline ends. The CDR3 protein is CASSLNPQRGMFF. CDR3 DNA sequence: TGTGCCAGCAGCCTGAACCCCCAGAGGGGGATGTTTTTT.

This chain joins TRBV4-1 and TRBJ2-1, with TRBD2 identical over 12 bases. V shed 3 bases, J shed 5 bases, and the junction held 14 bases outside the gene matches. Germline V gene data show CDR1 as MGHRA and CDR2 as YSYEKL. The CDR3 has 19 amino acids. DNA for the CDR3: TGCGCCAGCAGCCATATACTAGCGGGAGGATACTCTGGGGACAATGAGCAGTTCTTC. Its protein product is CASSHILAGGYSGDNEQFF.